The 18 T cell receptor beta chains in this list originate from one sample, sequenced in a study of early T cells in non-severe SARS-CoV-2 infection. In TCRdb, the 5' RACE reads were re-called with MiXCR into one record per CDR3 protein. The table has about 90,000 distinct CDR3 sequences, about an eighth seen once; the top ten hold nearly 4.5%. Sequencing used whole blood, obtained at baseline. The receptors were sampled from an adult who was a healthcare worker with PCR-confirmed SARS-CoV-2 infection or an uninfected control (not recorded which).

This clonotype was counted only a few times. V is TRBV28 and J is TRBJ1-1, with D tentatively TRBD1 (5 bases). Trimming pared 3 bases from V and 13 bases from J, leaving 18 bases between. The germline CDR1 and CDR2 sequences are MDHEN and SYDVKM. This CDR3 is 13 amino acids long. Written as DNA, the CDR3 is TGTGCCAGCAGTTTTGGACTCCCGGGGGGAGTTTTCTTT. It translates to CASSFGLPGGVFF.

This clonotype was detected a few times. The chain has TRBV10-3 and TRBJ2-1, with D maybe TRBD2 (5 bases). This CDR3 comprises 15 residues. CDR1 ENHRY and CDR2 SYGVKD come from the germline V gene. Trimming removed 4 bases from V and 6 bases from J, with 16 bases in between. In nucleotides, the CDR3 is TGTGCCATCAGTGGAACTAGTAAGGCTTTCAATGAGCAGTTCTTC. Protein product: CAISGTSKAFNEQFF.

This clonotype was found a few times. J is TRBJ1-1 and V is TRBV11-3; D ambiguous. The germline CDR1 and CDR2 sequences are SGHNT and YENEEA. The length of the CDR3 is 14 residues. Trimming removed 5 bases from V and 1 base from J, with 11 bases in between. CDR3 coding DNA: TGTGCCAGCAGCCCTGGGCAAGCGAACACTGAAGCTTTCTTT. Amino acids: CASSPGQANTEAFF.

This clonotype was seen at least ten times. Written as DNA, the CDR3 is TGTGCCACCAGCAGAGATTTGATGGGGGGTGCGAACACCGGGGAGCTGTTTTTT. This codes for CATSRDLMGGANTGELFF. V usage is TRBV15 and J usage is TRBJ2-2, with TRBD2 as a possible D gene (6 bases). Trimming cost V 0 bases and J 0 bases, with 14 bases left between them. This CDR3 region has 18 residues. CDR1 is LNHNV, CDR2 YYDKDF, per germline (reference sequence).

The chain joins TRBV4-2 to TRBJ2-7; D possibly corresponds to TRBD2 (6 bases). Germline assignment: CDR1 LGHNA and CDR2 YNFKEQ. V dropped 0 bases and J dropped 7 bases, with 25 bases sitting between them. This CDR3 contains 18 residues. The CDR3 is CASSQDLSGRDVVWEQYF. The CDR3 DNA sequence: TGTGCCAGCAGCCAAGATTTGAGCGGGCGGGACGTTGTGTGGGAGCAGTACTTC.

This clonotype came up many times. V usage is TRBV5-1 and J usage is TRBJ1-1; possibly TRBD1 for D (5 bases). The V and J ends lost 4 bases and 6 bases respectively, with 19 bases between them. The germline V gene encodes CDR1 SGHRS and CDR2 YFSETQ. The CDR3 length is 15 residues. CDR3 region: CASSPIDSLTSEAFF. CDR3 DNA sequence: TGCGCCAGCAGCCCAATCGACAGCCTAACCTCTGAAGCTTTCTTT. The full variable domain, in which reference TRBV5-1 and TRBJ1-1 provide the parts outside the CDR3, is KAGVTQTPRYLIKTRGQQVTLSCSPISGHRSVSWYQQTPGQGLQFLFEYFSETQRNKGNFPGRFSGRQFSNSRSEMNVSTLELGDSALYLCASSPIDSLTSEAFFGQGTRLTVV.

Written as DNA, the CDR3 is TGTGCCAGCAGCCTCACCGGGCCCACGACCTACGAGCAGTACTTC. Its protein is CASSLTGPTTYEQYF. This chain connects TRBV6-5 to TRBJ2-7; D uncertain. The ends were cut back, 6 bases at V and 2 bases at J, with 17 bases in the middle. The germline CDR1 and CDR2 sequences are MNHEY and SVGAGI. This CDR3 has 15 amino acids.

This clonotype was observed a few times. This sequence joins TRBV28 and TRBJ2-1, with TRBD2 matching over 7 bases. In germline, CDR1 is MDHEN, CDR2 SYDVKM. CDR3 length equals 13 residues. The V gene end was trimmed by 10 bases and the J gene end by 7 bases; junction bases not matched to a gene: 10. CDR3 DNA sequence: TGTGCCACCCTCGGGGGAGGGAAGAATGAGCAGTTCTTC. Its translation is CATLGGGKNEQFF.

The chain uses TRBV5-1 and TRBJ2-1, with 9 bases fitting TRBD1. Germline lookup yields CDR1 SGHRS and CDR2 YFSETQ. The CDR3 is 14 amino acids. Trimming at V came to 4 bases and at J to 6 bases, leaving 5 bases not matched to a gene. This CDR3 is CASSRDRVSNEQFF. The CDR3 DNA reads TGCGCCAGCAGCCGGGACAGGGTTTCCAATGAGCAGTTCTTC.

This clonotype was seen a handful of times. The V call is TRBV10-2, the J call TRBJ2-5; a weak D match, TRBD1 (5 bases). The CDR3 contains 14 residues. Germline V lookup: CDR1 WSHSY, CDR2 SAAADI. Deletions cut 1 base from V and 2 bases from J, with 8 bases between. This chain's CDR3 is CASSEYAGQETQYF. CDR3 nucleotides: TGCGCCAGCAGTGAGTACGCAGGGCAAGAGACCCAGTACTTC.

This clonotype was detected ten times or more. CDR3 nucleotide sequence: TGTGCCAGCAGCTTACAGGCCCAGAGGGAGAAGAATGAGCAGTTCTTC. Its protein product is CASSLQAQREKNEQFF. This sequence joins TRBV7-2 and TRBJ2-1; tentatively, D is TRBD2 (5 bases). Germline CDR1 reads SGHTA; CDR2 reads FQGNSA. This CDR3 has 16 residues. V dropped 2 bases and J dropped 7 bases, with 18 bases sitting between them.

The chain joins TRBV25-1 to TRBJ1-4; the D is unclear. The ends were cut back, 4 bases at V and 7 bases at J, with 7 bases in the middle. The germline V gene has CDR1 MGHDK and CDR2 SYGVNS. The CDR3 is 12 amino acids. CDR3 coding DNA: TGTGCCAGCAGTGGACGTGGTGAAAAACTGTTTTTT. Its protein product is CASSGRGEKLFF.

This clonotype has at least ten counts. This chain connects TRBV12-3 or TRBV12-4 to TRBJ1-2, with D unresolved. V was cut by 8 bases and J by 2 bases, with 6 bases left in between. CDR3 length: 11 residues. The CDR3 loop is CASARNYGYTF. CDR3 in DNA: TGTGCCAGCGCTCGAAACTATGGCTACACCTTC.

The chain is built from TRBV7-2 and TRBJ2-2; D remains ambiguous. CDR3 length: 15 residues. Germline CDR1 and CDR2: SGHTA and FQGNSA. The V end lost 2 bases, the J end lost 6 bases, and 13 bases lay between the germline ends. Here the CDR3 DNA reads TGTGCCAGCAGCTTACAAGATCGGGTAGCCGGGGAGCTGTTTTTT. Translating it yields CASSLQDRVAGELFF.

This clonotype occurred a few times. The V and J genes are TRBV20-1 and TRBJ2-1, with 9 bases lining up with TRBD2. Germline loops: CDR1 DFQATT, CDR2 SNEGSKA (reference sequence). V was clipped by 3 bases and J by 1 base; unmatched bases: 7. CDR3 length equals 16 residues. CDR3 protein: CSARGTSLISYNEQFF. CDR3 nucleotide sequence: TGCAGTGCTAGGGGGACTAGCTTGATATCCTACAATGAGCAGTTCTTC.

This clonotype was observed a few times. The chain links TRBV12-3 or TRBV12-4 to TRBJ2-5, with D perhaps matching TRBD1 or TRBD2 (7 bases each). Trimming left V 5 bases short and J 2 bases short, with 15 bases between. The CDR3 is made up of 15 amino acids. The CDR3 bases are TGTGCCAGCAGTCCAGGGGGGGTTTTTCAAGAGACCCAGTACTTC. It is translated as CASSPGGVFQETQYF.

This clonotype was observed many times. The genes are TRBV12-3 or TRBV12-4 and TRBJ2-1; D not resolved. CDR3 size: 15 residues. The ends were cut back, 6 bases at V and 0 bases at J, with 12 bases in the middle. The CDR3 spells CASSPTKVSYNEQFF. The CDR3 DNA follows: TGTGCCAGCAGCCCCACCAAGGTCTCCTACAATGAGCAGTTCTTC.

In this sample, this clonotype turned up a few times. The J gene is TRBJ1-2, the V gene TRBV6-5; tentatively, D is TRBD1 (6 bases). This CDR3 region has 14 residues. Germline V CDR1 and CDR2: MNHEY, SVGAGI. V was pared by 4 bases and J by 3 bases, with 12 bases between. The CDR3: CASSSDRGDYGYTF. The CDR3, as DNA: TGTGCCAGCAGTTCGGACAGAGGAGACTATGGCTACACCTTC.